This T cell receptor beta chain was captured by sequencing in a study of cytomegalovirus exposure and HLA in healthy donors (dated by TCRdb to 2016 to 2017). Regarding the study in general: In an earlier analysis of under 600 of the donors, about 270 Gb of sequence data and approximately 100 million unique TCR beta sequences from 180 million or so T cells were reported. Roughly 300 gigabases of sequencing data and around 85 million unique TCR sequences made up an early release that covered approximately 650 HLA-typed donors. Of the roughly 410 genotyped donors, over 80% were placed in the genetic ancestry cluster associated with self-reported Caucasian donors. The aim of the study was to test whether cataloging public T cell receptors could identify signatures of past pathogen exposure. The study profiled the T cell repertoires of about 640 subjects by immunosequencing and related them to cytomegalovirus serostatus. Along with the approximately 700-subject first cohort, a separate validation cohort of approximately 110 different subjects was used. The study combined high-throughput TCR immunosequencing, statistical association of individual TCRs with disease status, and machine learning to predict cytomegalovirus infection status. A later analysis re-examined previously published TCR beta repertoires from more than 600 donors and added high-resolution HLA genotyping to investigate patterns of TCR occurrence. Rather than drawing on any new phenotypic data, the later analysis identified candidate immune exposures from TCR beta sequences and the way those sequences occurred across donors. An earlier analysis of approximately 580 of the donors used high-throughput TCR beta sequencing to judge whether each TCR beta V gene segment behaved as functional or pseudogenic. Donor age, sex, ethnicity and CMV serostatus were compiled together with the repertoire data. Genome-wide SNP genotypes for about three fifths of the roughly 700 donors were used in a later genetic analysis, which treated that subset as a discovery cohort. All discovery cohort repertoires had been generated using a single sequencing platform. HLA typing included class I and class II loci at four-digit resolution. The number of donors typed differed by locus, with roughly 629-640 for A, B, C, DRB1 and DQB1, 522 for DQA1, over 600 for DPA1, and some 440 for DPB1. A few DR-DQ haplotypes were treated as single units for association and clustering because of strong linkage in the cohort. On average, roughly 240,000 unique TCR beta nucleotide sequences were sequenced per donor among about 400 genotyped donors of the cohort, with about 19% of those sequences being non-productive.

Regarding this clone: The clone's antigen remains unknown. No base qualities exist here, and no much larger clone lies one base off it.

What the study reported, not specific to this receptor: A cluster of highly shared sequence variants was judged likely to be a technical artifact of the sequencing pipeline. Compared with the approximately 600-donor mean, donors in an Asian-associated ancestry cluster had fewer N-insertions in productive TCRs, according to a later genetic analysis. The study listed 150 to 200 TCR beta chains as associated with cytomegalovirus. A few of the identified cytomegalovirus-associated TCR beta chains were confirmed in vitro to be specific for cytomegalovirus antigens. CMV serostatus was the only immune exposure information available for the cohort. It was suggested by the authors that the approach could potentially be generalized to other disease states and immunological phenotypes. An association between a missense DCLRE1C variant and V-gene and J-gene trimming of TCR beta chains was found in a later genetic analysis and replicated in an independent cohort. While some public TCRs were present in many individuals, most TCR sequences turned up only very rarely across donors. According to a later analysis, most CMV-associated TCR beta chains appeared to be HLA-restricted, and the HLA associations seemed to be driven largely by CMV exposure. A later analysis associated about 17,000 TCR beta sequences with specific HLA alleles at a false discovery rate of 0.05. In both the original and validation cohorts, the classifier was reported to diagnose cytomegalovirus status with high specificity and sensitivity. According to a later analysis, TCR association rates differed among HLA loci, with DRB1 alleles showing the most associated TCRs and HLA-C alleles showing the fewest. In an earlier analysis of some 550 of the donors, most TCR beta V segments were observed in productive rearrangements about 87% or about 30% of the time, broadly matching IMGT annotations. Some IMGT-functional V segments, including TRBV6-2 and TRBV6-3, could not be distinguished by the 87-base-pair reads and were therefore excluded. In a later analysis, HLA-associated TCR beta chains were found to be more clonally expanded and to have lower generation probabilities than equally common non-associated chains. Because HLA typing was unavailable for some donors at each locus, only the typed subset was used in association tests. In this cohort, only TCR beta chains were sequenced, and detectable features were limited by the absence of alpha or paired-chain data. Because counts were too low, seventeen rarely observed V segments, including chromosome 9 orphons, were left out of the earlier analysis of a few hundred of the donors. A further reported finding was that TCR beta sequences accurately predicted the HLA-A and HLA-B alleles for most subjects in the first cohort. Strong co-occurrence of HLA alleles, especially DR and DQ, made assigning TCR associations to individual alleles difficult. In a later analysis, several top co-occurrence clusters were reported to appear linked to parvovirus B19, influenza, CMV and Epstein-Barr virus. Correlated functional status among segregating V segments might reflect linkage disequilibrium, but an unknown experimental factor could not be ruled out. Sequencing depth was assumed to be roughly uniform across donors in the presence/absence analyses, though that assumption may not hold.

The library was obtained by the immunoSEQ multiplex PCR assay. For the multiplex PCR, a mixture combining 60 forward primers for TCR Vbeta segments and 13 reverse primers for TCR Jbeta segments was used. The CDR3 region of rearranged TCR beta genes was amplified from genomic DNA with a multiplex PCR assay. The amplified TCR beta libraries were sequenced on the Illumina HiSeq System as 87-base-pair reads. From the authors' description of their analysis: A later analysis tallied about 77 million unique TCR beta chains across the 600 to 700 repertoires, and approximately 11 million of those chains were shared by two or more donors. To remove PCR and sequencing errors, raw reads were error-corrected and collapsed into unique sequences using a nearest-neighbor algorithm that merged closely related sequences. V, D and J gene segments were assigned by aligning CDR3 sequences to IMGT reference sequences. For a sequence to be retained, at least a six-nucleotide match to both a V gene segment and a J gene segment was required. Rearrangements were classified as productive when the CDR3 lacked stop codons and remained in frame with V and J, and all other rearrangements were classified as non-productive. Following IMGT convention, CDR3 was defined as the stretch from the second conserved V-encoded cysteine to the conserved J-encoded phenylalanine. In an earlier analysis of around 600 of the donors, sequences lacking an unambiguous match to a single V gene segment were excluded. In an earlier analysis of 450 to 700 of the donors, V segments were called functional above 56.7% productive rearrangements and were called segregating when the between-donor standard deviation exceeded 5%. A statistical classification framework was built to diagnose cytomegalovirus status from the catalog of TCR beta chain sequences. V and J gene assignment, in a later analysis, came from comparing TCR nucleotide sequences with IMGT/GENE-DB human TR gene sequences. In a later analysis, CDR3 sequences and most-parsimonious VDJ recombination scenarios were assigned using the TCRdist pipeline. In a later analysis, each TCR beta chain was defined by its CDR3 amino acid sequence together with its V-gene family, and reads without a unique V-gene family were excluded. A later analysis removed several hundred highly shared, low-generation-probability nucleotide sequences to deal with suspected cross-contamination and a sequencing artifact. In a later analysis, a clonal expansion index for each public chain was calculated from normalized within-repertoire ranks of inferred template counts. In a later analysis, generation probabilities were computed using a VDJ recombination model fitted to out-of-frame rearrangements, and the results were checked against IGoR. In a later analysis, TCR-TCR, TCR-HLA and TCR-CMV co-occurrence was scored with hypergeometric tests, and a repertoire-size bias correction was applied to TCR pairs. A later analysis estimated false discovery rates by permuting HLA or CMV assignments 20 times. In a later analysis, co-occurring TCRs were grouped using DBSCAN, with TCRdist sequence similarity added in when clustering inside HLA-allele-positive subsets. Co-occurrence clustering excluded repertoires with fewer than 30,000 or more than 120,000 public chains, plus five with anomalous nucleotide sharing. What TCRdb holds here is the immuneACCESS table cut down to in-frame rearrangements. Part of the clones is not present; checked against another copy, under half of the missing clones reflect an unresolved V gene, and the others are unexplained. The DNA gave D and trimming, while V, J and clone size come from that table. This sample is represented by 60,000 to 85,000 clones; roughly 88% of them were singletons. The ten largest account for under 20% of the sample.

The CDR3 runs 15 residues from the cysteine to the phenylalanine. The DNA shown is the 45-base CDR3, in frame from base 1. The germline V gene provides CDR1 SGHRS and CDR2 YFSETQ. The V end loses 3 bases and the J end loses 1 base, and a stretch of 13 bases separates them. In total, approximately 700 healthy bone marrow donors made up the cohort. At the time of sampling, all cohort members were nominally healthy, though unrecorded immune exposures were likely present. The donor was CMV seropositive and belonged to the group of over 250 seropositive cohort members. A peripheral blood sample was provided by each donor, and peripheral blood mononuclear cells were used for TCR beta sequencing. The Qiagen DNeasy Blood Extraction Kit was used to extract genomic DNA from the blood cell samples.

The sequence was collected from a man aged 70-80 years in good health and CMV-seropositive. This chain is built from TRBV5-1 and TRBJ2-5; matching of 5 bases hints at TRBD2 as the D gene. Sequenced sample: PBMCs. The sequenced DNA is TGCGCCAGCAGCTCCTTGTCGGGATCCCAAGAGACCCAGTACTTC. The resulting protein is CASSSLSGSQETQYF.